Listed below are T cell receptor beta chains from one sample, sequenced in a study of siplizumab effects on memory and regulatory T cells. The method was immunoSEQ multiplex PCR; TCRdb's version includes in-frame clones alone and lacks a portion of them. The table has about 60,000 clones, 70% to 90% seen once. Sequencing input: memory CD4+ T cells sorted from blood. The receptors here all came from a human donor in good health. CDR3s include the opening cysteine and the closing phenylalanine or tryptophan. The D gene is left open where the match is weak. Only some rows state a clone size, as once, few, many or a class for expanded clones.

TRBD1,TRBV6-5,TRBJ1-1,14,-,TGTGCCAGCAGCCCGGGACAGGCGAATACTGAAGCTTTCTTT,CASSPGQANTEAFF
-,TRBV7-2,TRBJ2-1,15,-,TGTGCCAGCAGCCCCGCAGGGGCCGCGAGCAATGAGCAGTTCTTC,CASSPAGAASNEQFF
TRBD1,TRBV6-1,TRBJ2-1,15,-,TGTGCCAGCAGTCGCCCGGGACAGGGGGACCATGAGCAGTTCTTC,CASSRPGQGDHEQFF
-,TRBV28,TRBJ2-7,16,-,TGTGCCAGCAGCCATGAATCCGGGACACTGAACTACGAGCAGTACTTC,CASSHESGTLNYEQYF
TRBD1,TRBV28,TRBJ2-3,16,-,TGTGCCAGCAGTCAGACCGGGACAGGGGATTCAGATACGCAGTATTTT,CASSQTGTGDSDTQYF
TRBD1,TRBV11-2,TRBJ1-5,15,-,TGTGCCAGCAGCTTAGGGACAGGAATTTATCAGCCCCAGCATTTT,CASSLGTGIYQPQHF
TRBD1,TRBV5-1,TRBJ2-1,16,once,TGCGCCAGCAGCTTGCTCCCGGGACAGGGGGCTGGTGAGCAGTTCTTC,CASSLLPGQGAGEQFF
-,TRBV7-9,TRBJ2-3,13,once,TGTGCCAGCAGCCCGGGGGTTACAGATACGCAGTATTTT,CASSPGVTDTQYF
-,TRBV28,TRBJ2-7,13,few,TGTGCCAGCAGTTCAGGACAGAACAACGAGCAGTACTTC,CASSSGQNNEQYF
-,TRBV19,TRBJ1-1,15,few,TGTGCCAGTAAACGGGGGGCGAGGGGAATCACTGAAGCTTTCTTT,CASKRGARGITEAFF
TRBD2,TRBV7-8,TRBJ2-4,16,-,TGTGCCAGCAGCTTAGGGGGACGGGAGGAGAGGAACATTCAGTACTTC,CASSLGGREERNIQYF
-,TRBV6-5,TRBJ2-1,16,-,TGTGCCAGCAGTTACGGTCACGGGAGCTCCTACAATGAGCAGTTCTTC,CASSYGHGSSYNEQFF
-,TRBV20-1,TRBJ2-3,11,few,TGCAGTGGAGCTGGCACAGATACGCAGTATTTT,CSGAGTDTQYF
TRBD2,TRBV2,TRBJ2-7,16,-,TGTGCCAGCAACCGCCGACATGACCGGGAGGGGTACGAGCAGTACTTC,CASNRRHDREGYEQYF
-,TRBV7-7,TRBJ2-7,15,-,TGTGCCAGCAGCTTAGCGGTGGGGAGCTCCTACGAGCAGTACTTC,CASSLAVGSSYEQYF
-,TRBV30,TRBJ1-2,14,-,TGTGCCTGGAGTGTAACTCCTGGGTTCTATGGCTACACCTTC,CAWSVTPGFYGYTF
TRBD1,TRBV23-1,TRBJ1-2,17,once,TGCGCCAGCAGTCAATCTGACAGGGCCCTACGTTCCTATGGCTACACCTTC,CASSQSDRALRSYGYTF